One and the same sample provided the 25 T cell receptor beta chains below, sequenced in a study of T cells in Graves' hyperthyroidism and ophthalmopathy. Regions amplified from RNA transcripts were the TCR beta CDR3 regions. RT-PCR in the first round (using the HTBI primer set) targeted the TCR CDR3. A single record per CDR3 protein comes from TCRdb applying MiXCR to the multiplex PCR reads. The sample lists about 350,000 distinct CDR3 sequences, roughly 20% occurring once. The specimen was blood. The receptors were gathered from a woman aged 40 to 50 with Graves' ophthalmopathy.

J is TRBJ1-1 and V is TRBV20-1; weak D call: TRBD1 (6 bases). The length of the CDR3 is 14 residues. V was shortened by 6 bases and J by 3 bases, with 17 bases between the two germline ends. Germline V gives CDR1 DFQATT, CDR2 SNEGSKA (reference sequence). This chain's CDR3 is CSAPGAGRDTEAFF. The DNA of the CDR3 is TGCAGTGCCCCAGGGGCGGGGAGGGACACTGAAGCTTTCTTT.

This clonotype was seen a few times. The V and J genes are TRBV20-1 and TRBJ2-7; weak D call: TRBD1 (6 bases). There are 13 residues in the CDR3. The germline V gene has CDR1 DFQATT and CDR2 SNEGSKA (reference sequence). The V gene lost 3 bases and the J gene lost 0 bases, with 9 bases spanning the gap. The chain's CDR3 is CSARTGYSYEQYF. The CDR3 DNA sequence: TGCAGTGCTAGGACAGGCTACTCCTACGAGCAGTACTTC.

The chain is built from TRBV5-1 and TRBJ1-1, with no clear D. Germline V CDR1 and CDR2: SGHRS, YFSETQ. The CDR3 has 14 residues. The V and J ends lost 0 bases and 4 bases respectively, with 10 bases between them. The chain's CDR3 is CASSLGHKFTEAFF. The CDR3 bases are TGCGCCAGCAGCTTGGGACATAAATTCACTGAAGCTTTCTTT.

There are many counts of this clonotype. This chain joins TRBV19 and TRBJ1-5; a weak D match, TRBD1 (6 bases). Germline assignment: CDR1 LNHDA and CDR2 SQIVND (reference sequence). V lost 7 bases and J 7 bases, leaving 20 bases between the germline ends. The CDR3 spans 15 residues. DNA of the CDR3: TGTGCCAGTACCTGGGGGACATTCGAGGGACAGCCCCAGCATTTT. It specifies CASTWGTFEGQPQHF. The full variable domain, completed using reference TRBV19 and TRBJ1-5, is DGGITQSPKYLFRKEGQNVTLSCEQNLNHDAMYWYRQDPGQGLRLIYYSQIVNDFQKGDIAEGYSVSREKKESFPLTVTSAQKNPTAFYLCASTWGTFEGQPQHFGDGTRLSIL.

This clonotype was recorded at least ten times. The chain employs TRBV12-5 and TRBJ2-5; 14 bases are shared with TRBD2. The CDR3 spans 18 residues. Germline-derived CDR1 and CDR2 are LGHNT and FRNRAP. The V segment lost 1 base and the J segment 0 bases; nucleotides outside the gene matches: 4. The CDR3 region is CASGLAGLAGAYQETQYF. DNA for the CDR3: TGTGCTAGTGGTTTGGCGGGACTAGCGGGAGCGTACCAAGAGACCCAGTACTTC.

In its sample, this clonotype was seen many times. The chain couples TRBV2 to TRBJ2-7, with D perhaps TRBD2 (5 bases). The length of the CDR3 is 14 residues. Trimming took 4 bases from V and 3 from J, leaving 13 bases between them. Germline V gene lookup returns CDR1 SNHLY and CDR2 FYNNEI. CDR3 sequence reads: CASSGTVEDYEQYF. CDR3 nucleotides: TGTGCCAGCAGTGGTACAGTGGAGGACTACGAGCAGTACTTC.

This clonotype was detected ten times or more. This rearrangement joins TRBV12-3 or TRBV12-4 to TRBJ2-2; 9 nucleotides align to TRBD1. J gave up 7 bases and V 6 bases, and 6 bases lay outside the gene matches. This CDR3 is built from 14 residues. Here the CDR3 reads CASRGDRVGGELFF. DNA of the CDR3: TGTGCCAGCAGGGGGGACAGGGTCGGCGGGGAGCTGTTTTTT.

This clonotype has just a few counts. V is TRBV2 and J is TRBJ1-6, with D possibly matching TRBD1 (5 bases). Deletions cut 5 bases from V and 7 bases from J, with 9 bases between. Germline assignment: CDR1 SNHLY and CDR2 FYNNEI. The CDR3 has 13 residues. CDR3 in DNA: TGTGCCAGCAGTCCGGGACGAAATTCACCCCTCCACTTT. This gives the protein CASSPGRNSPLHF.

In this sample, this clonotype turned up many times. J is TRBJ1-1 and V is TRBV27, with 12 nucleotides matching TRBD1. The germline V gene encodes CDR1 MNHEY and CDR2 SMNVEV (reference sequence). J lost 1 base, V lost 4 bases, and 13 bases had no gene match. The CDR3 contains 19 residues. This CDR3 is CASSSKTGTGGSRNTEAFF. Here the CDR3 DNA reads TGTGCCAGCAGTTCCAAAACCGGGACAGGGGGCTCTAGGAACACTGAAGCTTTCTTT.

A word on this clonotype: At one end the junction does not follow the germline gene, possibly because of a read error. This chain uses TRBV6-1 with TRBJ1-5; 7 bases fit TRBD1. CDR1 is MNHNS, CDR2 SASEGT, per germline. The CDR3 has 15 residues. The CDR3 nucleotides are TGTGCCAGCAGGGAAGGACAGGCGATCAATCAGCCCCAGCATTTT. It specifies CASREGQAINQPQHF.

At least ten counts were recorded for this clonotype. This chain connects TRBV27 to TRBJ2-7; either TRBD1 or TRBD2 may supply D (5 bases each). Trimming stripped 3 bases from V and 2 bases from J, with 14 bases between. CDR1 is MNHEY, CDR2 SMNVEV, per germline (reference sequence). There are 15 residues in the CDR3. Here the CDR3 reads CASSFKRDGPYEQYF. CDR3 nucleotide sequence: TGTGCCAGCAGTTTTAAACGGGACGGACCCTACGAGCAGTACTTC.

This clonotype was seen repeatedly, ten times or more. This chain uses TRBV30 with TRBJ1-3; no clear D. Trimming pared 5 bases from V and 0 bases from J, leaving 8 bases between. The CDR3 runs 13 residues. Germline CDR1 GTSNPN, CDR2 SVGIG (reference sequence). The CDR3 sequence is CAWGRISGNTIYF. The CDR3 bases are TGTGCCTGGGGACGGATCTCTGGAAACACCATATATTTT.

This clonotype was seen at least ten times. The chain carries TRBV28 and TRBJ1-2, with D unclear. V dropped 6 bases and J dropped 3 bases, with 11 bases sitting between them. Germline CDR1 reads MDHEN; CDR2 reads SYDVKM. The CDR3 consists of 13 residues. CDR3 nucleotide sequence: TGTGCCAGCAGCTCCCGCTTACACTATGGCTACACCTTC. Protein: CASSSRLHYGYTF.

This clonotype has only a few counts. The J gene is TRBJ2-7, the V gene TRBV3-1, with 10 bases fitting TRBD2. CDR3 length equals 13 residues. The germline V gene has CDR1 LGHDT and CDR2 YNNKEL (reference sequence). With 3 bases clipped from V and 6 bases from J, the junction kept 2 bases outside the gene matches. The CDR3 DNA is TGTGCCAGCAGCCATCTAGCGGGGGCCGAGCAGTACTTC. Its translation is CASSHLAGAEQYF.

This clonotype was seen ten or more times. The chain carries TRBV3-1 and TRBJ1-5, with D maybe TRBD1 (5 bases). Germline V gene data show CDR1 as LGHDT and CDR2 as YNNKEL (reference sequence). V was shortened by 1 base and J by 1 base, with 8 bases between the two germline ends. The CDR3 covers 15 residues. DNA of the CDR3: TGTGCCAGCAGCCAAGGAAGGGGAAGCAATCAGCCCCAGCATTTT. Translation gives CASSQGRGSNQPQHF. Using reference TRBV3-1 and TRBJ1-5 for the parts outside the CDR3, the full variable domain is DTAVSQTPKYLVTQMGNDKSIKCEQNLGHDTMYWYKQDSKKFLKIMFSYNNKELIINETVPNRFSPKSPDKAHLNLHINSLELGDSAVYFCASSQGRGSNQPQHFGDGTRLSIL.

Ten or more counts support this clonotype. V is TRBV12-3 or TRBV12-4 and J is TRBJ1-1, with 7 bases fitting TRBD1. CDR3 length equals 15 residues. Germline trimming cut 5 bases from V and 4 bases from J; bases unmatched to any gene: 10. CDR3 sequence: CASSILQGRATEAFF. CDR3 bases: TGTGCCAGCAGTATACTACAGGGGAGGGCCACTGAAGCTTTCTTT.

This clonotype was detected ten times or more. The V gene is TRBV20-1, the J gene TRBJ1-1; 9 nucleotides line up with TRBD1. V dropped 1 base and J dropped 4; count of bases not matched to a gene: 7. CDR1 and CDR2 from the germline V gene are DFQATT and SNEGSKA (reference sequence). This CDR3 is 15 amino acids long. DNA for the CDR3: TGCAGTGCTAGAGCTGTGGACAGGGGAGGCACTGAAGCTTTCTTT. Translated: CSARAVDRGGTEAFF.

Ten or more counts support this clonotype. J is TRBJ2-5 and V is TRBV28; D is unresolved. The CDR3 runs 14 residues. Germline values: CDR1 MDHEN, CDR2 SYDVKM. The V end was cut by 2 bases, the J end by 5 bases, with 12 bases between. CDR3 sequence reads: CASSLRAGSETQYF. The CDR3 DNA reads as TGTGCCAGCAGTTTAAGGGCAGGCTCGGAGACCCAGTACTTC.

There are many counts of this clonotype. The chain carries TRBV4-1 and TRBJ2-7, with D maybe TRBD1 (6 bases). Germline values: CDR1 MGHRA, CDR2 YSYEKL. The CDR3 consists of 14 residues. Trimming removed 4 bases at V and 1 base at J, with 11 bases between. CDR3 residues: CASSPSQGSYEQYF. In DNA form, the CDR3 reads TGCGCCAGCAGCCCTTCACAGGGTTCCTACGAGCAGTACTTC.

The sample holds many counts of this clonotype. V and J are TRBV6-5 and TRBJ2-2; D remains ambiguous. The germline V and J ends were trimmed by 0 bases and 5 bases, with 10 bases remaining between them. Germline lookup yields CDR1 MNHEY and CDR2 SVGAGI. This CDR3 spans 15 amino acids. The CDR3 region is CASSYSRLWTGELFF. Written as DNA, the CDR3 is TGTGCCAGCAGTTACTCGAGATTGTGGACCGGGGAGCTGTTTTTT.

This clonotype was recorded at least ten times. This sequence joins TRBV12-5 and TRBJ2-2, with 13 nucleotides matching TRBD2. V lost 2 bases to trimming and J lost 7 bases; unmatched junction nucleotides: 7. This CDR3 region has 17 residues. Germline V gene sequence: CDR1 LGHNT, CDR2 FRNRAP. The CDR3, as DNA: TGTGCTAGTGGTTTGCCAATGGGACTAGCGGGAATCGGGGAGCTGTTTTTT. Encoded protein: CASGLPMGLAGIGELFF. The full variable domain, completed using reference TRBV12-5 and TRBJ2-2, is DARVTQTPRHKVTEMGQEVTMRCQPILGHNTVFWYRQTMMQGLELLAYFRNRAPLDDSGMPKDRFSAEMPDATLATLKIQPSEPRDSAVYFCASGLPMGLAGIGELFFGEGSRLTVL.

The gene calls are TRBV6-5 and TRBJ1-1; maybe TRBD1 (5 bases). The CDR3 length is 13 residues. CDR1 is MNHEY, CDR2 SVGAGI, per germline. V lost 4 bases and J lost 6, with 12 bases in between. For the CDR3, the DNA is TGTGCCAGCAGTTCCCCCGGGACGGCTGAAGCTTTCTTT. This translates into CASSSPGTAEAFF.

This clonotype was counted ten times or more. Written as DNA, the CDR3 is TGTGCCAGCAGCCACGTACGGGACTACCAAGAGACCCAGTACTTC. Its protein is CASSHVRDYQETQYF. The rearrangement joins TRBV5-6 to TRBJ2-5; maybe TRBD2 (6 bases). Between the trimmed V and J ends, which lost 4 bases and 0 bases, there was a span of 13 bases. Germline CDR1 is SGHDT and CDR2 is YYEEEE. This CDR3 region has 15 residues.

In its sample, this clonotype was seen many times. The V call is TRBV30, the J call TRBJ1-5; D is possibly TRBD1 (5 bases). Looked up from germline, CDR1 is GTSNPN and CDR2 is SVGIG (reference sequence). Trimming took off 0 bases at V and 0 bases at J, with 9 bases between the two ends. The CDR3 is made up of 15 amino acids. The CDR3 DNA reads TGTGCCTGGAGTGTATCAGGGAATAGCAATCAGCCCCAGCATTTT. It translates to CAWSVSGNSNQPQHF.

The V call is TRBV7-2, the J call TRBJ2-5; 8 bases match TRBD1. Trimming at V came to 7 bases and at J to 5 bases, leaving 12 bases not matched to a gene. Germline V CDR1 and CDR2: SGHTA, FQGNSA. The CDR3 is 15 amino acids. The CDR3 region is CASKIRTGIMETQYF. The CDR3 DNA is TGTGCCAGCAAGATACGGACAGGGATTATGGAGACCCAGTACTTC.